Below, 11 T cell receptor beta chains from the same sample are listed, as sequenced in a study of identical twins. One entry per CDR3 protein results from TCRdb running MiXCR on the 5' RACE reads. The sample has around 530,000 distinct CDR3 sequences, around 15% seen once. The same sample was also used in a study of yellow fever vaccine responses in identical twins.

The sequenced sample consisted of CD4+ T cells sorted from blood. These receptors originate from a woman aged 18-29 years in good health.

In this sample, this clonotype turned up many times. The chain has TRBV2 and TRBJ2-5; TRBD1 matches 8 bases. Germline V gene data show CDR1 as SNHLY and CDR2 as FYNNEI. V gave up 6 bases and J gave up 5 bases; unmatched junction bases: 8. This CDR3 spans 14 amino acids. CDR3 loop: CASSRDRGLETQYF. CDR3 bases: TGTGCCAGCAGCCGCGACAGGGGCTTGGAGACCCAGTACTTC.

The CDR3 is CASSSLRLANTGELFF. CDR3 nucleotide sequence: TGTGCCAGCAGTTCCCTCCGACTCGCGAACACCGGGGAGCTGTTTTTT. V is TRBV12-3 or TRBV12-4 and J is TRBJ2-2; no clear D gene. The CDR3 is made up of 16 amino acids. Trimming took 4 bases from V and 0 from J, leaving 12 bases between them.

The gene calls are TRBV28 and TRBJ1-1; D perhaps matches TRBD1 (6 bases). The CDR3 spans 17 residues. The germline gives CDR1 MDHEN, CDR2 SYDVKM. Trimming pared 6 bases from V and 0 bases from J, leaving 20 bases between. CDR3 DNA sequence: TGTGCCAGCAGCTTCAGGGGAAGGGGTCGAGTGAACACTGAAGCTTTCTTT. Its translation: CASSFRGRGRVNTEAFF.

This clonotype showed up just a few times. This chain links TRBV10-3 with TRBJ2-3; the match to TRBD2 covers 9 bases. Germline-derived CDR1 and CDR2 are ENHRY and SYGVKD. Trimming at V came to 2 bases and at J to 6 bases, leaving 6 bases not matched to a gene. This CDR3 has 15 amino acids. The CDR3 reads CAISEGGRAGDTQYF. CDR3 coding DNA: TGTGCCATCAGTGAGGGCGGGAGGGCCGGGGATACGCAGTATTTT.

This clonotype came up a few times. This chain links TRBV29-1 with TRBJ1-1; D unresolved. The CDR3 extends over 11 amino acids. Germline V gives CDR1 SQVTM, CDR2 ANQGSEA. Trimming cost V 7 bases and J 1 base, with 7 bases left between them. As DNA, the CDR3 is TGCAGCGCACAGACGAACACTGAAGCTTTCTTT. Encoded protein: CSAQTNTEAFF.

V and J are TRBV12-3 or TRBV12-4 and TRBJ2-6, with D possibly TRBD1 on 6 matching bases. The CDR3 loop spans 17 amino acids. Between the trimmed V and J ends, which lost 5 bases and 2 bases, there was a span of 16 bases. CDR3 sequence: CASSAFRGGTGANVLTF. Here the CDR3 DNA reads TGTGCCAGCAGTGCTTTCAGGGGTGGCACTGGGGCCAACGTCCTGACTTTC.

This clonotype was counted at least ten times. V usage is TRBV6-1 and J usage is TRBJ2-1; 9 bases agree with TRBD1. This CDR3 comprises 15 residues. CDR1 is MNHNS, CDR2 SASEGT, per germline. Trimming at V came to 4 bases and at J to 7 bases, leaving 8 bases not matched to a gene. CDR3 loop: CASSALGTGINEQFF. CDR3 coding DNA: TGTGCCAGCAGTGCATTGGGGACAGGGATAAATGAGCAGTTCTTC.

This sequence joins TRBV10-3 and TRBJ1-5, with TRBD1 as a possible D gene (5 bases). Trimming shortened V by 3 bases and J by 4 bases, and 10 bases separated the two germline ends. The CDR3 spans 14 residues. The germline V gene encodes CDR1 ENHRY and CDR2 SYGVKD. The CDR3 protein is CAISEDRLNQPQHF. CDR3 in DNA: TGTGCCATCAGTGAAGACAGACTAAATCAGCCCCAGCATTTT.

Only a few counts were recorded for this clonotype. The chain is built from TRBV5-1 and TRBJ2-1, with D hard to call. There are 16 residues in the CDR3. Trimming shortened V by 0 bases and J by 5 bases, and 15 bases separated the two germline ends. Germline values: CDR1 SGHRS, CDR2 YFSETQ. The CDR3 here is CASSLEEIRTHNEQFF. In DNA form, the CDR3 reads TGCGCCAGCAGCTTGGAGGAAATACGAACACACAATGAGCAGTTCTTC.

This clonotype was seen more than once but under ten times. This chain links TRBV6-1 with TRBJ1-4, with 7 bases aligning to TRBD1. CDR3 length: 14 amino acids. V gave up 8 bases and J gave up 7 bases; unmatched junction bases: 10. Germline V gene data show CDR1 as MNHNS and CDR2 as SASEGT. This CDR3 reads CASGRDRVSEKLFF. The CDR3 nucleotides read TGTGCCAGCGGGAGAGACAGGGTCAGTGAAAAACTGTTTTTT.

There are a few counts of this clonotype. The genes are TRBV20-1 and TRBJ2-1; 11 positions agree with TRBD2. Unmatched junction bases numbered 12, after V lost 3 bases and J lost 2 bases. CDR3 length equals 18 residues. Germline V gene lookup returns CDR1 DFQATT and CDR2 SNEGSKA (reference sequence). This CDR3 is CSARRGLAGGIAYNEQFF. The CDR3 DNA reads TGCAGTGCTAGGAGGGGCCTAGCGGGGGGAATAGCCTACAATGAGCAGTTCTTC.